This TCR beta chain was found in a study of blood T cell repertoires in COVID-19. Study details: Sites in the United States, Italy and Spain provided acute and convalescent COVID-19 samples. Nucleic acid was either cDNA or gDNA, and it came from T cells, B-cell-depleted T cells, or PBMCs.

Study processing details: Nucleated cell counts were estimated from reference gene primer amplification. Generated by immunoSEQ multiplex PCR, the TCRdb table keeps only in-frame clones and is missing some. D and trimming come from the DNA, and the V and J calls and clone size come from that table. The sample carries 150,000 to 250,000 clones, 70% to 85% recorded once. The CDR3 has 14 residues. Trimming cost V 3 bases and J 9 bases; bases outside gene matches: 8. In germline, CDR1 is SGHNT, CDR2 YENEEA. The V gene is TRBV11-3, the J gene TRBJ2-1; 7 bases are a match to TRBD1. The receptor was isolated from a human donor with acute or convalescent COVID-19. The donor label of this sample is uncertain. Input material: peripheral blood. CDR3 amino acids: CASSLTGLGTEQFF. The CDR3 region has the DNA TGTGCCAGCAGCTTGACAGGGCTGGGGACTGAGCAGTTCTTC.